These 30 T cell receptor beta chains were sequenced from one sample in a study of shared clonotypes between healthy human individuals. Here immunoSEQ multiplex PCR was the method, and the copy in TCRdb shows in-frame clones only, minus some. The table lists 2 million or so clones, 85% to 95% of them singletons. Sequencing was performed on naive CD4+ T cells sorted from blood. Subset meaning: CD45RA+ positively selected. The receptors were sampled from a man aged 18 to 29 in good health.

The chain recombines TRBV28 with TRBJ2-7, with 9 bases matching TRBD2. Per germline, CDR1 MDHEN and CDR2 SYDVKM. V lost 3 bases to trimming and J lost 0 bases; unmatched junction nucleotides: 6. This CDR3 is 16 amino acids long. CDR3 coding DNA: TGTGCCAGCAGTTTCCCCCTAGCGGGGAGCTCCTACGAGCAGTACTTC. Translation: CASSFPLAGSSYEQYF.

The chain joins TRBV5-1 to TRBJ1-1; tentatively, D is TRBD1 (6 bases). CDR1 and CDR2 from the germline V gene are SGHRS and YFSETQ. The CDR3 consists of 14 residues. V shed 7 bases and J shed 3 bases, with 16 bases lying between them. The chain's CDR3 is CASRPSRGDTEAFF. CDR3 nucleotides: TGCGCCAGCCGCCCGAGTAGGGGGGACACTGAAGCTTTCTTT.

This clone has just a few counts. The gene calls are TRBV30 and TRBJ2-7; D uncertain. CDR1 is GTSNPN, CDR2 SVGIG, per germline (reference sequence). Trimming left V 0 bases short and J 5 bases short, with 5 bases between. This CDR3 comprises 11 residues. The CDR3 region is CAWSVEDEQYF. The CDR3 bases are TGTGCCTGGAGTGTAGAGGACGAGCAGTACTTC.

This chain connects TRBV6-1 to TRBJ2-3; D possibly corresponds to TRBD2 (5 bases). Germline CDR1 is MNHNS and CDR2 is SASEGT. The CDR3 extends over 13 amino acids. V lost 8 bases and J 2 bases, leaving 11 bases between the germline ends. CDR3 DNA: TGTGCCAGCGAGGGCGGAAACACAGATACGCAGTATTTT. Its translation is CASEGGNTDTQYF.

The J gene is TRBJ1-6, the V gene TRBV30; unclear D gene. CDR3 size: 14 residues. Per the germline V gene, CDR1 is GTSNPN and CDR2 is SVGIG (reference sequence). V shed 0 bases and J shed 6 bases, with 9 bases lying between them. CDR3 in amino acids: CAWSVAVFNSPLHF. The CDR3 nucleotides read TGTGCCTGGAGTGTAGCGGTATTTAATTCACCCCTCCACTTT.

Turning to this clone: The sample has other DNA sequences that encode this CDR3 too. The CDR3 sequence is CASSKDRGGETQYF. CDR3 bases: TGTGCCAGCAGCAAGGACAGGGGAGGGGAGACCCAGTACTTC. The J gene is TRBJ2-5, the V gene TRBV7-9, with 9 bases lining up with TRBD1. Germline lookup yields CDR1 SEHNR and CDR2 FQNEAQ (reference sequence). The CDR3 is made up of 14 amino acids. Trimming cost V 5 bases and J 5 bases; bases outside gene matches: 6. The variable domain in full, completed from reference TRBV7-9 and TRBJ2-5, reads DTGVSQNPRHKITKRGQNVTFRCDPISEHNRLYWYRQTLGQGPEFLTYFQNEAQLEKSRLLSDRFSAERPKGSFSTLEIQRTEQGDSAMYLCASSKDRGGETQYFGPGTRLLVL.

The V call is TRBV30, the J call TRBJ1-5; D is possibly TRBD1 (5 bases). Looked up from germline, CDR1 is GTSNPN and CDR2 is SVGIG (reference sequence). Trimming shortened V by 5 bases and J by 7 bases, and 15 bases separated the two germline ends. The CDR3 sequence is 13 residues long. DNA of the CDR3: TGTGCCTGGGCCGATCAGGGTGTCCAGCCCCAGCATTTT. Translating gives CAWADQGVQPQHF.

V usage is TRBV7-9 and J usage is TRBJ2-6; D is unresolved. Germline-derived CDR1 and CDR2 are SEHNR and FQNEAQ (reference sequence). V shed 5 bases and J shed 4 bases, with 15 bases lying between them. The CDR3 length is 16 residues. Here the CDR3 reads CASSPPRSRGANVLTF. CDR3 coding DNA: TGTGCCAGCAGCCCCCCTCGTTCGCGAGGGGCCAACGTCCTGACTTTC.

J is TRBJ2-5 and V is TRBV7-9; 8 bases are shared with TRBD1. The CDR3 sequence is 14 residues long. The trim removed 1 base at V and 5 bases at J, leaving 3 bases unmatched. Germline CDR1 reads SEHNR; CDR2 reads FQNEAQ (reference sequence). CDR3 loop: CASSLEDRAETQYF. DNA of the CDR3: TGTGCCAGCAGCTTAGAGGACAGGGCGGAGACCCAGTACTTC.

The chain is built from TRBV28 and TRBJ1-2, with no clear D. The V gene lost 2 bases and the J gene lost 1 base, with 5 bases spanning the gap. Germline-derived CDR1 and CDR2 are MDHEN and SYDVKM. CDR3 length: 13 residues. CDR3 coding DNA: TGTGCCAGCAGTTTAGAAATTAACTATGGCTACACCTTC. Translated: CASSLEINYGYTF.

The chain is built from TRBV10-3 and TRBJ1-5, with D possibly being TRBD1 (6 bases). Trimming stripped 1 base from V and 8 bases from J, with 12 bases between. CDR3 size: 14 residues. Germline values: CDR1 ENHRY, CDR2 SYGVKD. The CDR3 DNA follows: TGTGCCATCAGTGAGTTCGGGGGGCGCGAGCCCCAGCATTTT. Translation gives CAISEFGGREPQHF.

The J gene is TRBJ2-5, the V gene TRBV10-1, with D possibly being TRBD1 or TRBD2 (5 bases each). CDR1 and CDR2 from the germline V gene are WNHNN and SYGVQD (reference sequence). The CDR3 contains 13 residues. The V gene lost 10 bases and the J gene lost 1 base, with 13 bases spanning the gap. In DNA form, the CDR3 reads TGCGCCACGAGTCGGGACGCCCAAGAGACCCAGTACTTC. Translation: CATSRDAQETQYF.

CDR3 sequence: CASAGQGSNQPQHF. In nucleotides, the CDR3 is TGTGCCAGCGCCGGACAGGGGAGCAATCAGCCCCAGCATTTT. V and J are TRBV2 and TRBJ1-5; the match to TRBD1 covers 9 bases. The V and J ends lost 8 bases and 1 base, in that order; junction bases with no gene match: 3. The CDR3 sequence is 14 residues long. Germline V gives CDR1 SNHLY, CDR2 FYNNEI.

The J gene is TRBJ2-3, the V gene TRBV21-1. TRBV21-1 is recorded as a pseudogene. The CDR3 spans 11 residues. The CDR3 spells CASLHTDTQYF. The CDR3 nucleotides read TGTGCCAGTCTGCACACAGATACGCAGTATTTT.

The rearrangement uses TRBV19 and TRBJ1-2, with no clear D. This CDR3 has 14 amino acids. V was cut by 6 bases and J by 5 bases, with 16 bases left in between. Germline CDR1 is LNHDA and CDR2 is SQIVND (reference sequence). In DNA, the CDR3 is TGTGCCAGTAGCATGACGACCCGTCCTTATGGCTACACCTTC. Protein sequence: CASSMTTRPYGYTF.

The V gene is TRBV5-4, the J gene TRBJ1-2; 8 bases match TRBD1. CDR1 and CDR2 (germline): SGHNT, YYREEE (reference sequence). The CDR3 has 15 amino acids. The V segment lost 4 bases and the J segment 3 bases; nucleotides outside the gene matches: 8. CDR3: CASSTPTGEDYGYTF. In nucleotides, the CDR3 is TGTGCCAGCAGCACCCCGACAGGGGAGGACTATGGCTACACCTTC.

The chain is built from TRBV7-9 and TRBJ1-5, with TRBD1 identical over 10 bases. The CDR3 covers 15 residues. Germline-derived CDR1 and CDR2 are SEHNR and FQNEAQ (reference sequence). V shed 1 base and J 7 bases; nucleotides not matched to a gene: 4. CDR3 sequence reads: CASSLGDRGGQPQHF. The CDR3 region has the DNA TGTGCCAGCAGCTTAGGGGACAGGGGAGGACAGCCCCAGCATTTT. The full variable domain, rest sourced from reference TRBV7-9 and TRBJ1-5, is DTGVSQNPRHKITKRGQNVTFRCDPISEHNRLYWYRQTLGQGPEFLTYFQNEAQLEKSRLLSDRFSAERPKGSFSTLEIQRTEQGDSAMYLCASSLGDRGGQPQHFGDGTRLSIL.

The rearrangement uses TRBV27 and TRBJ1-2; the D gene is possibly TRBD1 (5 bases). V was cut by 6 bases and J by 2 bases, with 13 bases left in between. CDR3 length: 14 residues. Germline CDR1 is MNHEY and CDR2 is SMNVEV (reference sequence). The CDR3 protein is CASRESGRNYGYTF. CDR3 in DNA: TGTGCCAGCAGAGAATCAGGGCGGAACTATGGCTACACCTTC.

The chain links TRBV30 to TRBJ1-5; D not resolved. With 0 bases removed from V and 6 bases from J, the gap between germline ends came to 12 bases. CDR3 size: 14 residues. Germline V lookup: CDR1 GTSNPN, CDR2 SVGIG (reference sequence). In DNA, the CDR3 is TGTGCCTGGAGTGTACCATCGAAGGGTCAGCCCCAGCATTTT. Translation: CAWSVPSKGQPQHF.

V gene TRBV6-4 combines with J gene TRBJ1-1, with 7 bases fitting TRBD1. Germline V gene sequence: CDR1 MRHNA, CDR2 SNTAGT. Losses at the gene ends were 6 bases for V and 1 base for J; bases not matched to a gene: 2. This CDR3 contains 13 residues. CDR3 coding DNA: TGTGCCAGCAGGGGACAGCCGAACACTGAAGCTTTCTTT. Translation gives CASRGQPNTEAFF.

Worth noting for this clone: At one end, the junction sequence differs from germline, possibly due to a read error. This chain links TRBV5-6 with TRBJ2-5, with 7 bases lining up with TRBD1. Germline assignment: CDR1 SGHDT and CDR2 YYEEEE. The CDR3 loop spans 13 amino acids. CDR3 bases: TGTGCCAGCACCCTGGGACAGATGGGGACCGAGGACTTC. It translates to CASTLGQMGTEDF. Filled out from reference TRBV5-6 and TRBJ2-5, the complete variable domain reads DAGVTQSPTHLIKTRGQQVTLRCSPKSGHDTVSWYQQALGQGPQFIFQYYEEEERQRGNFPDRFSGHQFPNYSSELNVNALLLGDSALYLCASTLGQMGTEDFGPGTRLLVL.

The CDR3 DNA reads as TGCGCCAGCAGCCCTCGGAGGATCGGAGAGACCCAGTACTTC. Its translation is CASSPRRIGETQYF. This chain joins TRBV4-1 and TRBJ2-5; a weak D match, TRBD2 (5 bases). V was clipped by 4 bases and J by 4 bases, with 13 bases between them. Germline assignment: CDR1 MGHRA and CDR2 YSYEKL. The CDR3 sequence is 14 residues long.

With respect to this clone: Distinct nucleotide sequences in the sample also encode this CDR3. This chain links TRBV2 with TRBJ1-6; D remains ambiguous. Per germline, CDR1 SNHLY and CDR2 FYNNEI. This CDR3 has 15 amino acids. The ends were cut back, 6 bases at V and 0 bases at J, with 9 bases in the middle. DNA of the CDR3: TGTGCCAGCAGGACCTCTAGCTCCTATAATTCACCCCTCCACTTT. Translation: CASRTSSSYNSPLHF.

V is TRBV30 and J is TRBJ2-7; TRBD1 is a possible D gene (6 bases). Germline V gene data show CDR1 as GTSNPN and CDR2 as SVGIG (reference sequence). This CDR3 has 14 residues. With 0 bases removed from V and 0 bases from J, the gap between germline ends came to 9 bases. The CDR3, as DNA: TGTGCCTGGAGTGTCGGACAGAGCTCCTACGAGCAGTACTTC. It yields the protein CAWSVGQSSYEQYF.

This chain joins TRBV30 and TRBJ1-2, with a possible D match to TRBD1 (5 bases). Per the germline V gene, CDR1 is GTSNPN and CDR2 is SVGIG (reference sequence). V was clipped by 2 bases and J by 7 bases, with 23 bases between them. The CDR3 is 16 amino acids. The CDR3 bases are TGTGCCTGGAGTTCCATTTCCGGGACCAAGCCCGGTGGCTACACCTTC. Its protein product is CAWSSISGTKPGGYTF. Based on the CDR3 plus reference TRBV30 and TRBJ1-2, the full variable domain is SQTIHQWPATLVQPVGSPLSLECTVEGTSNPNLYWYRQAAGRGLQLLFYSVGIGQISSEVPQNLSASRPQDRQFILSSKKLLLSDSGFYLCAWSSISGTKPGGYTFGSGTRLTVV.

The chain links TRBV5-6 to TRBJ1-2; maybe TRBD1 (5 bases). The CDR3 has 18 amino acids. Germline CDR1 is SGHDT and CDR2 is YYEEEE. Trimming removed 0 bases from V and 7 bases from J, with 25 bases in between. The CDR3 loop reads CASSLAPGVLYVRGGYTF. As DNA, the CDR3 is TGTGCCAGCAGCTTGGCCCCGGGGGTACTCTATGTCCGTGGTGGCTACACCTTC.

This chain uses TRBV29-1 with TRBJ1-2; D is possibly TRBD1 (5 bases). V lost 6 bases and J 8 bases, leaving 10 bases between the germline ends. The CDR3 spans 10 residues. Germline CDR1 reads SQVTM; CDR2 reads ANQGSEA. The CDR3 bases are TGCAGCGTGGGGGGTGCGGGCTACACCTTC. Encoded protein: CSVGGAGYTF. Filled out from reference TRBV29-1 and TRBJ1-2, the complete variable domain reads SAVISQKPSRDICQRGTSLTIQCQVDSQVTMMFWYRQQPGQSLTLIATANQGSEATYESGFVIDKFPISRPNLTFSTLTVSNMSPEDSSIYLCSVGGAGYTFGSGTRLTVV.

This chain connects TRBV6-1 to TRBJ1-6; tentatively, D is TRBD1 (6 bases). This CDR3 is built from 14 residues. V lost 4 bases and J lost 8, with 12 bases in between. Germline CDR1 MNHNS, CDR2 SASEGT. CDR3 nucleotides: TGTGCCAGCAGTGGCAGGGGCCCCCATTCACCCCTCCACTTT. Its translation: CASSGRGPHSPLHF.

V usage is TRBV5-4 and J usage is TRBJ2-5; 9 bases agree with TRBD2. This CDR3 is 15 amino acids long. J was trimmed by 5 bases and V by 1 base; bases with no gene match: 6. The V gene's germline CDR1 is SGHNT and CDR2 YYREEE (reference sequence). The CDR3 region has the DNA TGTGCCAGCAGCTTGAGTAGCGGGAGTCACGAGACCCAGTACTTC. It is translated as CASSLSSGSHETQYF.

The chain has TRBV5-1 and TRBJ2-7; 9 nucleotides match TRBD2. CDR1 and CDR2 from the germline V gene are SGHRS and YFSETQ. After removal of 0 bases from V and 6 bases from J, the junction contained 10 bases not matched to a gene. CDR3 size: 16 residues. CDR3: CASSLEPSGIPSEQYF. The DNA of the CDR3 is TGCGCCAGCAGCTTGGAACCTAGCGGGATTCCCTCCGAGCAGTACTTC.